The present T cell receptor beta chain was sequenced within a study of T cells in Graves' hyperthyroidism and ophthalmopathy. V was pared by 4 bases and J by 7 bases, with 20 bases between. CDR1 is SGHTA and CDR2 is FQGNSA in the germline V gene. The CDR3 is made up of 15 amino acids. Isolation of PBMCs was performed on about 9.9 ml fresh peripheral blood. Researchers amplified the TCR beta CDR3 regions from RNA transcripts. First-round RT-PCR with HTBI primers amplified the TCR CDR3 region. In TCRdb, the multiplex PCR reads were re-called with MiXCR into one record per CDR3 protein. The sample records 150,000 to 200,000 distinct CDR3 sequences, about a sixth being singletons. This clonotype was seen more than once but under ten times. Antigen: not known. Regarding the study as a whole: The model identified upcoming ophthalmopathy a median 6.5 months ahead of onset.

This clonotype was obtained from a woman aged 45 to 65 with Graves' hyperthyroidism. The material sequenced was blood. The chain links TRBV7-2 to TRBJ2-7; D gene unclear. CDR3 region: CASSYTGPGAAEQYF. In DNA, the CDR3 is TGTGCCAGCAGCTACACCGGGCCCGGCGCGGCTGAGCAGTACTTC.